The 26 T cell receptor beta chains below all came from one sample that was sequenced in a study of blood T cell repertoires in COVID-19. Clones were read by immunoSEQ multiplex PCR, and TCRdb kept only the in-frame ones, dropping some. Of about 380,000 clones in the sample, 70% to 85% are singletons; the top ten hold approximately 1%. The sample comprised peripheral blood. Source of these receptors: a human donor with acute or convalescent COVID-19. The donor label of this sample is uncertain.

In its sample, this clone was seen a few times. The chain uses TRBV30 and TRBJ1-5; 8 bases fit TRBD1. Germline V gene lookup returns CDR1 GTSNPN and CDR2 SVGIG (reference sequence). V dropped 3 bases and J dropped 6; count of bases not matched to a gene: 7. The CDR3 contains 14 residues. CDR3 protein: CAWSGQGGLQPQHF. The CDR3 DNA follows: TGTGCCTGGAGCGGACAGGGAGGACTTCAGCCCCAGCATTTT. The full variable domain, with the rest looked up from reference TRBV30 and TRBJ1-5, is SQTIHQWPATLVQPVGSPLSLECTVEGTSNPNLYWYRQAAGRGLQLLFYSVGIGQISSEVPQNLSASRPQDRQFILSSKKLLLSDSGFYLCAWSGQGGLQPQHFGDGTRLSIL.

In this sample, this clone turned up a few times. The chain links TRBV6-5 to TRBJ2-4, with a possible D match to TRBD2 (6 bases). CDR1 and CDR2 from the germline V gene are MNHEY and SVGAGI. The CDR3 loop spans 13 amino acids. V shed 2 bases and J shed 10 bases, with 12 bases lying between them. The CDR3 protein is CASSYGLKDIQYF. The CDR3 DNA is TGTGCCAGCAGTTACGGACTAAAGGATATTCAGTACTTC.

This clone occurred once. The chain links TRBV19 to TRBJ1-2, with D uncertain. Trimming removed 1 base at V and 10 bases at J, with 13 bases between. There are 13 residues in the CDR3. Germline CDR1 is LNHDA and CDR2 is SQIVND (reference sequence). CDR3 in amino acids: CASSIVIRADYTF. The CDR3 DNA is TGTGCCAGTAGTATAGTTATCCGAGCGGACTACACCTTC.

The rearrangement links TRBV5-1 to TRBJ1-2, with TRBD1 matching over 11 bases. Losses at the gene ends were 0 bases for V and 8 bases for J; bases not matched to a gene: 6. The CDR3 contains 15 residues. Germline-derived CDR1 and CDR2 are SGHRS and YFSETQ. In DNA, the CDR3 is TGCGCCAGCAGCTTGGAGGGGACAGGGGGTTTCGGCTACACCTTC. Protein sequence: CASSLEGTGGFGYTF.

This chain joins TRBV18 and TRBJ2-1; TRBD2 aligns across 7 bases. V was clipped by 2 bases and J by 3 bases; unmatched bases: 4. Germline CDR1 reads KGHSH; CDR2 reads LQKENI. CDR3 length equals 15 residues. The CDR3 DNA reads as TGTGCCAGCTCACCAGGACTAGTAAACTACAATGAGCAGTTCTTC. This gives the protein CASSPGLVNYNEQFF.

J is TRBJ1-1 and V is TRBV18; 7 nucleotides agree with TRBD1. Germline CDR1 and CDR2: KGHSH and LQKENI. The CDR3 totals 16 residues. V was clipped by 0 bases and J by 0 bases; unmatched bases: 4. For the CDR3, the DNA is TGTGCCAGCTCACCACCACAGGGGTCAATGAACACTGAAGCTTTCTTT. Translating gives CASSPPQGSMNTEAFF.

V gene TRBV5-4 combines with J gene TRBJ2-7; 8 bases match TRBD2. CDR1 is SGHNT, CDR2 YYREEE, per germline (reference sequence). This CDR3 is built from 16 residues. Trimming cost V 4 bases and J 0 bases; bases outside gene matches: 9. The CDR3, as DNA: TGTGCCAGCAGCAAAGGACTAGCCGCCCCCTCCTACGAGCAGTACTTC. Protein product: CASSKGLAAPSYEQYF.

This chain links TRBV5-1 with TRBJ2-3; 12 bases agree with TRBD2. The junction had 8 bases not matched to a gene; V was cut back by 0 bases and J by 3 bases. The germline gives CDR1 SGHRS, CDR2 YFSETQ. The CDR3 contains 18 residues. CDR3 region: CASSLAASGGASTDTQYF. CDR3 nucleotides: TGCGCCAGCAGCTTGGCGGCTAGCGGGGGGGCCAGTACAGATACGCAGTATTTT.

J is TRBJ2-6 and V is TRBV18; TRBD1 matches 8 bases. Germline V gives CDR1 KGHSH, CDR2 LQKENI. There are 16 residues in the CDR3. Trimming took 6 bases from V and 4 from J; bases not matched to a gene: 8. CDR3 bases: TGTGCCAGCTCTCCCGACAGGGGCGGAGGGGCCAACGTCCTGACTTTC. Residues: CASSPDRGGGANVLTF.

The gene calls are TRBV6-2 or TRBV6-3 and TRBJ2-3, with 8 bases identical to TRBD1. The J segment lost 3 bases and the V segment lost 6 bases, leaving 5 bases of the junction unmatched. The CDR3 loop spans 14 amino acids. The germline V gene has CDR1 MNHEY and CDR2 SVGEGT. The CDR3 region is CASSPGTGTDTQYF. In DNA form, the CDR3 reads TGTGCCAGCAGCCCCGGGACAGGTACAGATACGCAGTATTTT.

The V and J genes are TRBV13 and TRBJ2-1; the D gene is possibly TRBD2 (5 bases). In germline, CDR1 is PRHDT, CDR2 FYEKMQ (reference sequence). This CDR3 spans 15 amino acids. The ends were cut back, 4 bases at V and 8 bases at J, with 18 bases in the middle. The CDR3 loop reads CASSSPRRARDEQFF. The CDR3 coding sequence is TGTGCCAGCAGCTCACCCCGGCGGGCCCGGGATGAGCAGTTCTTC.

The rearrangement joins TRBV18 to TRBJ2-1; D not certain. Germline CDR1 is KGHSH and CDR2 is LQKENI. This CDR3 spans 15 amino acids. V lost 3 bases and J 2 bases, leaving 11 bases between the germline ends. The CDR3 sequence: CASSPSGGPYNEQFF. The CDR3 DNA sequence: TGTGCCAGCTCACCCTCCGGTGGGCCCTACAATGAGCAGTTCTTC.

The chain couples TRBV27 to TRBJ1-4; a possible D gene is TRBD1 (6 bases). This CDR3 comprises 16 residues. The ends were cut back, 5 bases at V and 5 bases at J, with 18 bases in the middle. Per germline, CDR1 MNHEY and CDR2 SMNVEV (reference sequence). CDR3 sequence: CASSNIQGGRNEKLFF. CDR3 bases: TGTGCCAGCAGTAACATACAGGGAGGGCGGAATGAAAAACTGTTTTTT.

This clone has only a few counts. J is TRBJ1-6 and V is TRBV6-1; TRBD1 matches at 7 bases. Per germline, CDR1 MNHNS and CDR2 SASEGT. Germline trimming cut 3 bases from V and 0 bases from J; bases unmatched to any gene: 8. The CDR3 has 18 residues. As DNA, the CDR3 is TGTGCCAGCAGTGACCGGGACAGCTTCTTCTCCTATAATTCACCCCTCCACTTT. Translating it yields CASSDRDSFFSYNSPLHF.

This sequence joins TRBV21-1 and TRBJ2-7; the D segment call TRBD2 is taken from the table without a DNA check. TRBV21-1 corresponds to a pseudogene. CDR3 length equals 16 residues. This chain's CDR3 is CASNLRRCGTLYEQYF. Written as DNA, the CDR3 is TGTGCCAGCAACCTTAGGAGGTGCGGGACCTTATACGAGCAGTACTTC.

The CDR3 protein is CASSQAGGAGYTF. The CDR3 DNA reads as TGTGCCAGCAGCCAAGCTGGGGGGGCTGGCTACACCTTC. The chain employs TRBV4-2 and TRBJ1-2, with D tentatively TRBD1 (6 bases). This CDR3 region has 13 residues. CDR1 and CDR2 (germline): LGHNA, YNFKEQ. Trimming took 1 base from V and 7 from J, leaving 10 bases between them.

The chain combines TRBV7-2 with TRBJ1-3; D remains ambiguous. The germline V gene encodes CDR1 SGHTA and CDR2 FQGNSA. The CDR3 has 13 amino acids. The V and J ends lost 8 bases and 0 bases respectively, with 8 bases between them. CDR3 bases: TGTGCCAGCGGACTGCCCTCTGGAAACACCATATATTTT. This encodes CASGLPSGNTIYF.

This clone has just a few counts. The rearrangement joins TRBV7-8 to TRBJ1-6; maybe TRBD1 (6 bases). The CDR3 loop spans 15 amino acids. Germline V lookup: CDR1 SGHVS, CDR2 FQNEAQ. V was pared by 1 base and J by 8 bases, with 12 bases between. The CDR3 spells CASSLGTGTYSPLHF. The CDR3 coding sequence is TGTGCCAGCAGCTTAGGAACAGGGACGTATTCACCCCTCCACTTT.

This clone has just a few counts. This chain connects TRBV12-5 to TRBJ2-2, with a weak D call TRBD2 (6 bases). V lost 5 bases to trimming and J lost 1 base, with 8 bases between them. Germline values: CDR1 LGHNT, CDR2 FRNRAP. The CDR3 has 14 amino acids. The DNA of the CDR3 is TGTGCTAGTGGTGCGGGGCGGAACACCGGGGAGCTGTTTTTT. This codes for CASGAGRNTGELFF.

The chain employs TRBV9 and TRBJ1-1; D is uncertain. This CDR3 contains 13 residues. V was pared by 2 bases and J by 1 base, with 6 bases between. Germline V gene data show CDR1 as SGDLS and CDR2 as YYNGEE. The CDR3, as DNA: TGTGCCAGCAGCGTCCAGGCGAACACTGAAGCTTTCTTT. It yields the protein CASSVQANTEAFF.

This chain links TRBV18 with TRBJ1-2; D is perhaps TRBD1 (6 bases). The germline V gene encodes CDR1 KGHSH and CDR2 LQKENI. Deletions cut 1 base from V and 4 bases from J, with 10 bases between. The CDR3 is 14 amino acids. The CDR3 here is CASSPLGQIYGYTF. DNA for the CDR3: TGTGCCAGCTCACCACTCGGACAGATCTATGGCTACACCTTC.

This rearrangement joins TRBV28 to TRBJ1-2, with a tentative D call TRBD1 (5 bases). V lost 6 bases to trimming and J lost 7 bases, with 21 bases between them. This CDR3 contains 15 residues. CDR1 and CDR2 (germline): MDHEN, SYDVKM. CDR3 coding DNA: TGTGCCAGCAGCCCCCCCCAAGGGGAAATGGGTGGCTACACCTTC. Protein sequence: CASSPPQGEMGGYTF.

The V gene is TRBV7-9, the J gene TRBJ1-1, with D perhaps matching TRBD1 (6 bases). Germline CDR1 SEHNR, CDR2 FQNEAQ (reference sequence). Trimming took 0 bases from V and 1 from J, leaving 9 bases between them. The CDR3 extends over 15 amino acids. The CDR3 DNA reads as TGTGCCAGCAGCTTAGCGCAGGGGCGGAACACTGAAGCTTTCTTT. Its protein is CASSLAQGRNTEAFF. Based on the CDR3 plus reference TRBV7-9 and TRBJ1-1, the full variable domain is DTGVSQNPRHKITKRGQNVTFRCDPISEHNRLYWYRQTLGQGPEFLTYFQNEAQLEKSRLLSDRFSAERPKGSFSTLEIQRTEQGDSAMYLCASSLAQGRNTEAFFGQGTRLTVV.

The chain joins TRBV28 to TRBJ1-1; 8 bases line up with TRBD1. V lost 3 bases to trimming and J lost 0 bases; unmatched junction nucleotides: 9. The CDR3 sequence is 17 residues long. Germline CDR1 reads MDHEN; CDR2 reads SYDVKM. The CDR3 DNA reads TGTGCCAGCAGTTTGGACAGGGCTAGTTTTATGAACACTGAAGCTTTCTTT. Protein: CASSLDRASFMNTEAFF.

The genes are TRBV2 and TRBJ2-5, with 7 bases identical to TRBD2. Germline lookup yields CDR1 SNHLY and CDR2 FYNNEI. The length of the CDR3 is 13 residues. V dropped 7 bases and J dropped 1; count of bases not matched to a gene: 3. DNA for the CDR3: TGTGCCAGCATGGGGGGGTCCCAAGAGACCCAGTACTTC. Its translation: CASMGGSQETQYF.

This chain uses TRBV2 with TRBJ2-2, with a tentative D call TRBD2 (6 bases). V was cut by 8 bases and J by 4 bases, with 17 bases left in between. The CDR3 consists of 15 residues. Germline values: CDR1 SNHLY, CDR2 FYNNEI. This chain's CDR3 is CASGLRWGGTGELFF. As DNA, the CDR3 is TGTGCCAGCGGCCTGCGTTGGGGAGGCACCGGGGAGCTGTTTTTT.